The present entry profiles one T cell receptor beta chain with its context. In the source study's methods: It was from reference gene primer amplification that nucleated cell counts were estimated. Sequencing used immunoSEQ multiplex PCR; TCRdb keeps in-frame clones, though not all of them. The V and J calls and clone size come from that table; D and trimming were worked out from the DNA. The sample shows fewer than 350,000 clones, roughly nine tenths of them seen only once. The data are from a study of blood T cell repertoires in COVID-19. Study overall: The study drew acute and convalescent COVID-19 samples from the United States, Italy and Spain.

Enrollment of patients from Seattle took place during active infection, with longitudinal follow-up. The V and J ends lost 3 bases and 5 bases respectively, with 37 bases between them. In germline, CDR1 is DFQATT, CDR2 SNEGSKA (reference sequence). The CDR3 has 21 amino acids. Material: peripheral blood. The gene calls are TRBV20-1 and TRBJ2-5; D unclear. The clonotype was recovered from a woman aged 25 to 39 with COVID-19, enrolled during active disease. This chain's CDR3 is CSASSPASQPRHRLSRETQYF. The CDR3, as DNA: TGCAGTGCTAGTTCTCCGGCCTCCCAACCCAGACACCGCCTGAGTCGGGAGACCCAGTACTTC.